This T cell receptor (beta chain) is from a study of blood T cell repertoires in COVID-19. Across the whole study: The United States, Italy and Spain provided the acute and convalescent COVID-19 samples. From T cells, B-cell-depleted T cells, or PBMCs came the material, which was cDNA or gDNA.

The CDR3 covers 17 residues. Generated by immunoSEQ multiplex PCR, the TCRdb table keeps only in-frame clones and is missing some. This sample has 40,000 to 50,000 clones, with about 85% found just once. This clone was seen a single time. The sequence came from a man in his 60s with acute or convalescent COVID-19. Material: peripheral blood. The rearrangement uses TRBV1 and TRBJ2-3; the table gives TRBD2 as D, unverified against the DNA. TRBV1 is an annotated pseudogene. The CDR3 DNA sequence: TGCACCAGCAGCCTCATTCCTACTAGCGGGGCTACAGATACGCAGTATTTT. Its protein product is CTSSLIPTSGATDTQYF.